This passage covers 8 T cell receptor beta chains from one sample sequenced in a study of T cell repertoires and HLA-DP antigens. The assay was immunoSEQ multiplex PCR, and TCRdb's table has in-frame clones only and misses some. The sample yields approximately 100,000 clones, about 89% seen once. Their target antigens are unknown. The sample was CD4+ T cells from PBMCs. The receptors originated from a man over 45 in good health and CMV-seronegative.

This clone has just one count. The chain couples TRBV19 to TRBJ1-5, with a possible D match to TRBD1 (6 bases). Germline V gene sequence: CDR1 LNHDA, CDR2 SQIVND (reference sequence). V was pared by 3 bases and J by 4 bases, with 13 bases between. This CDR3 contains 15 residues. The CDR3 here is CASSMETGRNQPQHF. The CDR3 region has the DNA TGTGCCAGTAGTATGGAGACAGGACGAAATCAGCCCCAGCATTTT.

The chain joins TRBV27 to TRBJ2-2, with TRBD2 as a possible D gene (6 bases). Trimming stripped 2 bases from V and 5 bases from J, with 6 bases between. Per the germline V gene, CDR1 is MNHEY and CDR2 is SMNVEV (reference sequence). The CDR3 has 13 amino acids. The CDR3 DNA follows: TGTGCCAGCAGTTTAGGGAGGACCGGGGAGCTGTTTTTT. It translates to CASSLGRTGELFF.

The chain employs TRBV6-5 and TRBJ1-6; a weak D match, TRBD1 (5 bases). The V end was cut by 2 bases, the J end by 11 bases, with 7 bases between. Germline V gene sequence: CDR1 MNHEY, CDR2 SVGAGI. This CDR3 is built from 12 residues. The CDR3 reads CASSYRGTPLHF. Written as DNA, the CDR3 is TGTGCCAGCAGTTACAGGGGAACACCCCTCCACTTT.

This clone has a single count. The rearrangement uses TRBV27 and TRBJ2-3; D possibly corresponds to TRBD2 (5 bases). The germline V gene encodes CDR1 MNHEY and CDR2 SMNVEV (reference sequence). With 0 bases removed from V and 0 bases from J, the gap between germline ends came to 7 bases. CDR3 length: 15 residues. CDR3 protein: CASSLSAGSTDTQYF. The CDR3 DNA follows: TGTGCCAGCAGTTTATCTGCGGGTAGCACAGATACGCAGTATTTT.

The V and J genes are TRBV5-4 and TRBJ2-1; the D gene is possibly TRBD2 (6 bases). V gave up 2 bases and J gave up 1 base, with 13 bases separating them. The CDR3 is 16 amino acids. Per the germline V gene, CDR1 is SGHNT and CDR2 is YYREEE (reference sequence). In DNA, the CDR3 is TGTGCCAGCAGCTTCGGGGGTAGGGGATCCTACAATGAGCAGTTCTTC. This translates into CASSFGGRGSYNEQFF.

This clone was found once. The chain couples TRBV5-1 to TRBJ1-4, with a possible D match to TRBD1 (5 bases). The CDR3 covers 14 residues. Trimming stripped 3 bases from V and 3 bases from J, with 9 bases between. CDR1 is SGHRS, CDR2 YFSETQ, per germline. The CDR3 sequence is CASSSGLANEKLFF. The CDR3 region has the DNA TGCGCCAGCAGCTCAGGGTTGGCTAATGAAAAACTGTTTTTT.

This chain uses TRBV4-1 with TRBJ2-7, with 11 bases that match TRBD2. The CDR3 covers 16 residues. Trimming at V came to 3 bases and at J to 1 base, leaving 5 bases not matched to a gene. The germline V gene encodes CDR1 MGHRA and CDR2 YSYEKL. As DNA, the CDR3 is TGCGCCAGCAGCCACCAGGGACTAGCGGCTTCCTACGAGCAGTACTTC. This translates into CASSHQGLAASYEQYF.

The rearrangement joins TRBV27 to TRBJ2-3; TRBD2 aligns across 11 bases. The CDR3 sequence is 15 residues long. CDR1 is MNHEY and CDR2 is SMNVEV in the germline V gene (reference sequence). V trimming: 6 bases; J trimming: 1 base; junction bases outside the gene matches: 3. The CDR3 loop is CASRLAGVGTDTQYF. The CDR3 DNA sequence: TGTGCCAGCAGACTAGCGGGAGTCGGCACAGATACGCAGTATTTT.